The sequence of this T cell receptor beta chain was determined in a study of beta chain features in type 1 diabetes. Germline CDR1 reads SQVTM; CDR2 reads ANQGSEA. The CDR3 spans 14 residues. The V end was cut by 2 bases, the J end by 0 bases, with 9 bases between. It was one heparinised blood draw, averaging about 0.12 L, that each donor gave. This clone was picked up a small number of times. What it binds is unknown. Study-wide points: Patients with type 1 diabetes showed fewer VDJ junction insertions and more deletions. Short templates might get an advantage during PCR, and this would be equal in patients and controls. The study found moderately but significantly shorter TCRB CDR3s in all four CD4+ subsets of Type 1 diabetes patients.

Since all of the isolated RNA was reverse transcribed, expressed TCRB transcripts were what got sequenced. About 3.4 million reads per sample on average were obtained from naive, central memory and regulatory T cell samples. Only in-frame clones appear in the TCRdb table, and some are missing; sequencing was by immunoSEQ multiplex PCR. The repertoire includes roughly 220,000 clones, 16% of them detected once, and approximately 0.087% sits in the top ten. This chain joins TRBV29-1 and TRBJ2-3; no firm D call. This receptor was obtained from a man younger than 45 with type 1 diabetes. Sequencing used naive CD4+ T cells from blood. CDR3 bases: TGCAGCGTTGAAAGTTCAGAAAGCACAGATACGCAGTATTTT. Protein sequence: CSVESSESTDTQYF.